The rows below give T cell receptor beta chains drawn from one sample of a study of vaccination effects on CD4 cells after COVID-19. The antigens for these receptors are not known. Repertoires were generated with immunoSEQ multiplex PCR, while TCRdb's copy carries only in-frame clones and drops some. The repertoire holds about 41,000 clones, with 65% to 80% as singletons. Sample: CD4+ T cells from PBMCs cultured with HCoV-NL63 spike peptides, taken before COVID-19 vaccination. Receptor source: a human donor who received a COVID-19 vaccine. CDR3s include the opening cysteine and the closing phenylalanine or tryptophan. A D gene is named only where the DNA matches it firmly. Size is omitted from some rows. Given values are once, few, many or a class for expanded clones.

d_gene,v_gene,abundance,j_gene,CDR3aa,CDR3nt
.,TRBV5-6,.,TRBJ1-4,CASSFKTGAPNEKLFF,TGTGCCAGCAGCTTTAAAACAGGCGCTCCTAATGAAAAACTGTTTTTT
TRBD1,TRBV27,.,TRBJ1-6,CASSLWQGGSPLHF,TGTGCCAGCAGTTTATGGCAGGGGGGTTCACCCCTCCACTTT
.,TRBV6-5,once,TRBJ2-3,CASSAVGRHTDTQYF,TGTGCCAGCAGCGCCGTGGGACGGCACACAGATACGCAGTATTTT
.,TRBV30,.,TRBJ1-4,CAWGRTNEKLFF,TGTGCCTGGGGACGTACGAATGAAAAACTGTTTTTT
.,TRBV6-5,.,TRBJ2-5,CASSPTGGRETQYF,TGTGCCAGCAGCCCGACAGGCGGGCGGGAGACCCAGTACTTC
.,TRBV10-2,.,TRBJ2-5,CASSAGVETQYF,TGCGCCAGCAGTGCCGGGGTTGAGACCCAGTACTTC
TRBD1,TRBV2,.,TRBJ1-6,CASSDQGANSPLHF,TGTGCCAGCAGTGACCAGGGGGCTAATTCACCCCTCCACTTT
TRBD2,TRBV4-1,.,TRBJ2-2,CASSHPQLAGGNTGELFF,TGCGCCAGCAGCCACCCGCAGCTAGCGGGGGGTAACACCGGGGAGCTGTTTTTT
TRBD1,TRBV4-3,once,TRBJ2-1,CASAPDRGRAYNEQFF,TGCGCCAGCGCCCCGGACAGGGGAAGGGCCTACAATGAGCAGTTCTTC
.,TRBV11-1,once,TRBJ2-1,CASSLGGNHEQFF,TGTGCCAGCAGCTTGGGGGGTAATCATGAGCAGTTCTTC
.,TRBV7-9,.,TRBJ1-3,CASSPPFLFGNTIYF,TGTGCCAGCAGCCCCCCATTTTTGTTTGGAAACACCATATATTTT
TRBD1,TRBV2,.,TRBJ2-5,CASNRDRGSETQYF,TGTGCCAGCAACCGGGACAGGGGCAGTGAGACCCAGTACTTC
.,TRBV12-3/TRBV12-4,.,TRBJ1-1,CASRVRFSGEAFF,TGTGCCAGCAGGGTTCGTTTTAGTGGTGAAGCTTTCTTT
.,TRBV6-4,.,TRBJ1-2,CASRDNLNYGYTF,TGTGCCAGCCGGGACAACCTCAACTATGGCTACACCTTC
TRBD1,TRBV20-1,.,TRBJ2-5,CSSNRGETQYF,TGCAGTTCCAACAGGGGAGAGACCCAGTACTTC
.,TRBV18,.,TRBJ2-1,CASSPRGAYNEQFF,TGTGCCAGCTCACCACGGGGGGCTTACAATGAGCAGTTCTTC
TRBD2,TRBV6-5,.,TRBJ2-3,CASRGAGGSTDTQYF,TGTGCCAGCAGGGGCGCGGGGGGAAGCACAGATACGCAGTATTTT
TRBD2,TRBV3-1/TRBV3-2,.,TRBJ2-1,CASSQGAGDNEQFF,TGTGCCAGCAGCCAAGGAGCGGGGGATAATGAGCAGTTCTTC
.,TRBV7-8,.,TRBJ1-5,CASSPELGRQPQHF,TGTGCCAGCAGCCCCGAGCTGGGGCGTCAGCCCCAGCATTTT
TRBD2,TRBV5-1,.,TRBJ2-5,CASSLGTAGEETQYF,TGCGCCAGCAGCCTCGGAACGGCGGGGGAGGAGACCCAGTACTTC
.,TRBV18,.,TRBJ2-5,CASSLTEYQETQYF,TGTGCCAGCTCACTAACCGAGTACCAAGAGACCCAGTACTTC
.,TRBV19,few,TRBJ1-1,CASSIDRNTEAFF,TGTGCCAGTAGTATCGACAGGAACACTGAAGCTTTCTTT
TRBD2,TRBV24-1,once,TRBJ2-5,CATSGRGGLSETQYF,TGTGCCACCAGTGGTCGCGGGGGGCTGTCAGAGACCCAGTACTTC
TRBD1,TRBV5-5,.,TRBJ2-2,CASSQVGTGASGELFF,TGTGCCAGCAGTCAAGTTGGGACAGGGGCATCCGGGGAGCTGTTTTTT
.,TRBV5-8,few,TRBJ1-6,CASSLGVRSPLHF,TGTGCCAGCAGCTTGGGGGTGCGTTCACCCCTCCACTTT
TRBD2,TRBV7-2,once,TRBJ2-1,CASSLRAGGTYSYNEQFF,TGTGCCAGCAGCTTACGGGCGGGGGGGACTTATTCCTACAATGAGCAGTTCTTC
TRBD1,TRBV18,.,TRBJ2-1,CASSPPDRAYNEQFF,TGTGCCAGCTCACCACCAGACAGGGCCTACAATGAGCAGTTCTTC
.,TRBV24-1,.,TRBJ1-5,CATSHAGAGAGPQPQHF,TGTGCCACCAGCCATGCGGGGGCAGGGGCTGGTCCTCAGCCCCAGCATTTT
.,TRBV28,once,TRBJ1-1,CASSLRQNLNTEAFF,TGTGCCAGCAGTTTAAGACAGAATTTGAACACTGAAGCTTTCTTT